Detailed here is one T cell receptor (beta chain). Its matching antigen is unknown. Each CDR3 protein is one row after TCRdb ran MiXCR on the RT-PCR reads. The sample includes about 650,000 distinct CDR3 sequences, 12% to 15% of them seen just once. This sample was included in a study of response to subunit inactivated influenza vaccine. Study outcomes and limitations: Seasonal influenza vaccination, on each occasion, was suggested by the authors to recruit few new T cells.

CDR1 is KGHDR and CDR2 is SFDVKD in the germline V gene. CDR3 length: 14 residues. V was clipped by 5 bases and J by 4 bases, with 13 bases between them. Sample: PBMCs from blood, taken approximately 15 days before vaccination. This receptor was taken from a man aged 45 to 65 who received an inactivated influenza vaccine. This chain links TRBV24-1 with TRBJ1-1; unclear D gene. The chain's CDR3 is CATSGGGSGTEAFF. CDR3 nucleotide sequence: TGTGCCACCAGTGGGGGAGGTTCGGGCACTGAAGCTTTCTTT.